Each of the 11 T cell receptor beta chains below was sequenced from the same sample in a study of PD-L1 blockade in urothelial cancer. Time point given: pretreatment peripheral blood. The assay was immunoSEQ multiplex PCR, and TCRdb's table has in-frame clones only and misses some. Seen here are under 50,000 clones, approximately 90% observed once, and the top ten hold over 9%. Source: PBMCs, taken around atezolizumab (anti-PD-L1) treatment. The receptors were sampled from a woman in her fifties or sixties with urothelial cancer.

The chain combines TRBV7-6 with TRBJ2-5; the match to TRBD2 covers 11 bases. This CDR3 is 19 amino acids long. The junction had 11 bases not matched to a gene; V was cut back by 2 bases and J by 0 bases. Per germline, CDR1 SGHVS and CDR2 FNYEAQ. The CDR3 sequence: CASSLSPTSGSQHQETQYF. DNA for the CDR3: TGTGCCAGCAGCTTATCTCCCACTAGCGGGAGCCAACACCAAGAGACCCAGTACTTC.

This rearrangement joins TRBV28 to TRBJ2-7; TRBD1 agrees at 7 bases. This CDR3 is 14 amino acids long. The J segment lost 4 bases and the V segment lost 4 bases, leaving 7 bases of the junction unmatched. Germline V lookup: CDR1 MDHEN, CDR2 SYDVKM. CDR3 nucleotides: TGTGCCAGCAGTTCCCAGACAGGGAAATACGAGCAGTACTTC. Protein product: CASSSQTGKYEQYF.

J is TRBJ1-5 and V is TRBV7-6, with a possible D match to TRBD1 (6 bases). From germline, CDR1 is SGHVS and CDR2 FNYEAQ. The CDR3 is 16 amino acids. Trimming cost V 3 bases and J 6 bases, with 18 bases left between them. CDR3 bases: TGTGCCAGCAGCTTGAGTTCTGGGGGCGCCGGTCAGCCCCAGCATTTT. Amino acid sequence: CASSLSSGGAGQPQHF. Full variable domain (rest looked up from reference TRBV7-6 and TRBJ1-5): GAGVSQSPRYKVTKRGQDVALRCDPISGHVSLYWYRQALGQGPEFLTYFNYEAQQDKSGLPNDRFSAERPEGSISTLTIQRTEQRDSAMYRCASSLSSGGAGQPQHFGDGTRLSIL.

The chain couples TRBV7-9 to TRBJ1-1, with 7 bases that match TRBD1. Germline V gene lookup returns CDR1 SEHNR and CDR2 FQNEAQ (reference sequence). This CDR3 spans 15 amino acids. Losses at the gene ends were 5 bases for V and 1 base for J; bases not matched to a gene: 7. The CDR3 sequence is CASSPRGQANTEAFF. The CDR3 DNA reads TGTGCCAGCAGCCCCCGAGGACAGGCGAACACTGAAGCTTTCTTT.

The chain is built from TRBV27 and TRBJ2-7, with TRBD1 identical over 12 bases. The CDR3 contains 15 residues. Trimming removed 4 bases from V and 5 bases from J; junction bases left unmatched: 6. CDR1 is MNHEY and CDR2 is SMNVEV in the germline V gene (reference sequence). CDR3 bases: TGTGCCAGCAGTTCGGCGGGACAGGGGGCCAACGAGCAGTACTTC. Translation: CASSSAGQGANEQYF.

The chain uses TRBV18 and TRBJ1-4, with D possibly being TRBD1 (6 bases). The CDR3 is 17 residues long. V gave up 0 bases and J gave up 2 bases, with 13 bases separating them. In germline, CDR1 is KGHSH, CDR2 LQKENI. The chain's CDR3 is CASSPPQGRGTNEKLFF. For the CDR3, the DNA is TGTGCCAGCTCACCACCGCAGGGGCGCGGGACTAATGAAAAACTGTTTTTT.

Here the CDR3 DNA reads TGTGCCAGTAGTGTGGGACAGGGGGACTATGGCTACACCTTC. Translation gives CASSVGQGDYGYTF. V gene TRBV19 combines with J gene TRBJ1-2; 11 nucleotides line up with TRBD1. V shed 5 bases and J 3 bases; nucleotides not matched to a gene: 2. Germline CDR1 is LNHDA and CDR2 is SQIVND (reference sequence). CDR3 size: 14 residues.

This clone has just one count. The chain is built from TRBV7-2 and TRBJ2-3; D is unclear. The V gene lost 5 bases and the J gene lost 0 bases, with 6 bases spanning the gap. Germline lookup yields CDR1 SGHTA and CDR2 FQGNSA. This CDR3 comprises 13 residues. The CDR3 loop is CASSIPSTDTQYF. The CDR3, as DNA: TGTGCCAGCAGCATTCCTAGCACAGATACGCAGTATTTT.

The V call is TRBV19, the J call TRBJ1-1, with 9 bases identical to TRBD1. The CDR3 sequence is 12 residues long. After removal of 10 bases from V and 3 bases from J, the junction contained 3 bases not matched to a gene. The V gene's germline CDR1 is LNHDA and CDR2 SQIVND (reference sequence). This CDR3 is CATRQGDTEAFF. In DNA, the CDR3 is TGTGCCACCAGACAGGGGGACACTGAAGCTTTCTTT. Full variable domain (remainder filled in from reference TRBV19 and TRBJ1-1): DGGITQSPKYLFRKEGQNVTLSCEQNLNHDAMYWYRQDPGQGLRLIYYSQIVNDFQKGDIAEGYSVSREKKESFPLTVTSAQKNPTAFYLCATRQGDTEAFFGQGTRLTVV.

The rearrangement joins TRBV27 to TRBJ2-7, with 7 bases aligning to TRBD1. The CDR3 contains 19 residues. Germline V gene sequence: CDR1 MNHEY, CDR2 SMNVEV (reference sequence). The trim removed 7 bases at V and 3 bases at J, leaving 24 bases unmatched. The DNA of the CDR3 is TGTGCCAGCACCTTTAGGGGTCCGGCCGGACAGGCGAGATTCTACGAGCAGTACTTC. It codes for CASTFRGPAGQARFYEQYF.

CDR3 bases: TGTGCCAGCAGTTTCTTCGGGGGGGGCGATACGCAGTATTTT. Amino acid sequence: CASSFFGGGDTQYF. The chain employs TRBV27 and TRBJ2-3; 8 nucleotides line up with TRBD2. CDR3 length: 14 amino acids. V was clipped by 3 bases and J by 6 bases; unmatched bases: 5. CDR1 and CDR2 from the germline V gene are MNHEY and SMNVEV (reference sequence).